The 18 T cell receptor beta chains below were found in one sample sequenced in a study of Ad26.COV2.S vaccination and SARS-CoV-2 variants. Sequencing used immunoSEQ multiplex PCR; TCRdb keeps in-frame clones, though not all of them. Of approximately 250,000 clones in the sample, about 83% were seen once. As for treatment: about 20 received Ad26.COV2.S at low or high dose, single or two shots; roughly five received placebo; per-sample allocation not given. Repertoires come from day 63 after the first vaccine or placebo injection. The specimen was peripheral blood, collected in a trial of Ad26.COV2.S vaccine versus placebo. These receptors all stem from a person aged 18-60 years who received the Ad26.COV2.S COVID-19 vaccine or a placebo.

The rearrangement joins TRBV5-1 to TRBJ1-5; TRBD1 matches at 10 bases. V lost 0 bases to trimming and J lost 1 base; unmatched junction nucleotides: 1. The CDR3 is 16 residues long. Per germline, CDR1 SGHRS and CDR2 YFSETQ. CDR3 DNA sequence: TGCGCCAGCAGCTTGGGGACAGGGGGGAGCAATCAGCCCCAGCATTTT. It yields the protein CASSLGTGGSNQPQHF.

V gene TRBV29-1 combines with J gene TRBJ1-1, with D tentatively TRBD1 (6 bases). The germline gives CDR1 SQVTM, CDR2 ANQGSEA. V lost 1 base and J 5 bases, leaving 11 bases between the germline ends. The CDR3 has 13 amino acids. CDR3 sequence reads: CSVEAGVVTEAFF. As DNA, the CDR3 is TGCAGCGTTGAAGCAGGGGTTGTAACTGAAGCTTTCTTT.

This clone was seen a single time. This chain joins TRBV15 and TRBJ1-6, with D hard to call. Trimming removed 0 bases from V and 7 bases from J, with 10 bases in between. Germline V CDR1 and CDR2: LNHNV, YYDKDF (reference sequence). The length of the CDR3 is 15 residues. The CDR3 bases are TGTGCCACCAGCAGAGATACAGTCCCAAATTCACCCCTCCACTTT. It is translated as CATSRDTVPNSPLHF.

The chain links TRBV13 to TRBJ1-2, with 8 bases fitting TRBD1. V gave up 5 bases and J gave up 4 bases; unmatched junction bases: 12. The CDR3 covers 16 residues. Germline CDR1 PRHDT, CDR2 FYEKMQ (reference sequence). This CDR3 reads CASSPQTGDTIYGYTF. The DNA for the CDR3 is TGTGCCAGCAGCCCACAGACAGGGGATACCATCTATGGCTACACCTTC.

Points on this clone: In the same sample, other DNA sequences code for this CDR3. This chain joins TRBV27 and TRBJ2-4; D unclear. Germline lookup yields CDR1 MNHEY and CDR2 SMNVEV (reference sequence). This CDR3 has 13 amino acids. V was shortened by 8 bases and J by 0 bases, with 8 bases between the two germline ends. CDR3 residues: CASAGLAKNIQYF. CDR3 sequence (DNA): TGTGCCAGCGCTGGGCTAGCCAAAAACATTCAGTACTTC.

The V and J genes are TRBV3-1 (or the pseudogene TRBV3-2) and TRBJ1-1; TRBD1 matches at 7 bases. The V segment lost 7 bases and the J segment 0 bases; nucleotides outside the gene matches: 11. Germline values: CDR1 LGHDT, CDR2 YNNKEL (reference sequence). The CDR3 covers 16 residues. The CDR3 loop reads CASTTRQGEVNTEAFF. DNA for the CDR3: TGTGCCAGCACCACTAGACAGGGAGAGGTGAACACTGAAGCTTTCTTT.

V gene TRBV9 combines with J gene TRBJ2-7, with D possibly called TRBD1 or TRBD2 (5 bases each). Trimming removed 0 bases at V and 4 bases at J, with 17 bases between. This CDR3 is built from 16 residues. Germline-derived CDR1 and CDR2 are SGDLS and YYNGEE. CDR3 in DNA: TGTGCCAGCAGCGTAGGCCCGGGTGGGGGTTCGTACGAGCAGTACTTC. Its protein product is CASSVGPGGGSYEQYF.

This chain uses TRBV7-2 with TRBJ1-2; TRBD1 agrees at 8 bases. Trimming cost V 5 bases and J 2 bases; bases outside gene matches: 7. CDR3 length: 15 residues. Germline V gives CDR1 SGHTA, CDR2 FQGNSA. The CDR3 bases are TGTGCCAGCAGCCCCCAGACAGGGGAAAACTATGGCTACACCTTC. Translated: CASSPQTGENYGYTF.

This clone appeared many times. The chain carries TRBV14 and TRBJ1-5, with D uncertain. The CDR3 length is 13 residues. The germline V gene has CDR1 SGHDN and CDR2 FVKESK. V lost 5 bases to trimming and J lost 4 bases, with 9 bases between them. The CDR3 DNA sequence: TGTGCCAGCAGCTCAAGAGTGAATCAGCCCCAGCATTTT. Protein sequence: CASSSRVNQPQHF.

This clone has more than one count but fewer than ten. The genes are TRBV5-6 and TRBJ1-6; no clear D. Germline assignment: CDR1 SGHDT and CDR2 YYEEEE. V was shortened by 2 bases and J by 5 bases, with 8 bases between the two germline ends. The CDR3 length is 14 residues. CDR3 loop: CASSLGRHNSPLHF. CDR3 in DNA: TGTGCCAGCAGCTTAGGCAGGCATAATTCACCCCTCCACTTT.

This clone was counted a single time. The chain combines TRBV18 with TRBJ2-5, with 10 bases identical to TRBD1. Looked up from germline, CDR1 is KGHSH and CDR2 is LQKENI. The trim removed 4 bases at V and 5 bases at J, leaving 1 base unmatched. CDR3 length: 13 amino acids. Here the CDR3 reads CASSRGQGETQYF. The CDR3, as DNA: TGTGCCAGCTCACGGGGACAGGGGGAGACCCAGTACTTC.

This clone came up a few times. The gene calls are TRBV6-2 or TRBV6-3 and TRBJ2-7; no clear D gene. Trimming pared 3 bases from V and 5 bases from J, leaving 11 bases between. This CDR3 has 13 residues. CDR1 is MNHEY, CDR2 SVGEGT, per germline. In nucleotides, the CDR3 is TGTGCCAGCAGTTATCAAGACACCAACGAGCAGTACGTC. Protein product: CASSYQDTNEQYV.

The gene calls are TRBV4-1 and TRBJ1-2; no firm D call. Trimming stripped 0 bases from V and 5 bases from J, with 10 bases between. The CDR3 extends over 14 amino acids. CDR1 MGHRA and CDR2 YSYEKL come from the germline V gene. The CDR3 nucleotides are TGCGCCAGCAGCCAAGAAGGGCAGATTTATGGCTACACCTTC. Translating it yields CASSQEGQIYGYTF.

This chain connects TRBV6-1 to TRBJ1-5; D gene ambiguous. The CDR3 length is 18 residues. V lost 4 bases and J lost 2, with 21 bases in between. CDR1 is MNHNS, CDR2 SASEGT, per germline. This chain's CDR3 is CASSGRVVEGWGNQPQHF. The CDR3 nucleotides read TGTGCCAGCAGTGGAAGGGTGGTTGAGGGTTGGGGCAATCAGCCCCAGCATTTT.

The rearrangement uses TRBV19 and TRBJ2-1, with TRBD1 matching over 7 bases. Germline V CDR1 and CDR2: LNHDA, SQIVND (reference sequence). V shed 8 bases, J shed 2 bases, and the junction held 6 bases outside the gene matches. The CDR3 loop spans 14 amino acids. The CDR3 protein is CASSGQTTYNEQFF. The CDR3, as DNA: TGTGCCAGTTCGGGACAGACAACCTACAATGAGCAGTTCTTC.

The chain links TRBV2 to TRBJ2-7, with D unclear. Trimming stripped 2 bases from V and 4 bases from J, with 9 bases between. Germline CDR1 SNHLY, CDR2 FYNNEI. The CDR3 is 13 residues long. CDR3 residues: CASSEFVRYEQYV. The CDR3 nucleotides are TGTGCCAGCAGTGAATTTGTTAGGTACGAGCAGTACGTC.

The V and J genes are TRBV19 and TRBJ2-5; D is possibly TRBD1 (6 bases). The ends were cut back, 4 bases at V and 0 bases at J, with 12 bases in the middle. Per germline, CDR1 LNHDA and CDR2 SQIVND (reference sequence). The length of the CDR3 is 15 residues. CDR3 coding DNA: TGTGCCAGTAGTAAGACAGGAGCGGACCAAGAGACCCAGTACTTC. As protein: CASSKTGADQETQYF.

The rearrangement uses TRBV10-3 and TRBJ2-5; perhaps TRBD1 as D (5 bases). V was pared by 8 bases and J by 0 bases, with 13 bases between. The CDR3 length is 14 residues. Germline assignment: CDR1 ENHRY and CDR2 SYGVKD. The CDR3 protein is CAIAGHSYQETQYF. The CDR3 nucleotides read TGTGCCATCGCTGGACATTCGTACCAAGAGACCCAGTACTTC.